These T cell receptor beta chains were read from a single sample in a study of T cell responses to AZD1222 COVID-19 vaccine. Here immunoSEQ multiplex PCR was the method, and the copy in TCRdb shows in-frame clones only, minus some. Counted here are around 180,000 clones, about 90% occurring once; the ten biggest clones make up 0.4% to 0.5%. Source: peripheral blood, taken on day 0 of AZD1222 vaccination. These TCRs come from an adult in good health. CDR3s include the opening cysteine and the closing phenylalanine or tryptophan. The D gene is left open where the match is weak. Some rows have no size entry. The others give once, few or many, or a class for an expanded clone.

j_gene: TRBJ2-3
abundance: NA
v_gene: TRBV9
d_gene: TRBD2
CDR3aa: CASSVAAGSWDTQYF
CDR3nt: TGTGCCAGCAGCGTAGCAGCGGGAAGTTGGGATACGCAGTATTTT

j_gene: TRBJ2-2
abundance: NA
v_gene: TRBV7-8
d_gene: NA
CDR3aa: CASSLVSSYTGELFF
CDR3nt: TGTGCCAGCAGCTTAGTCTCCAGCTACACCGGGGAGCTGTTTTTT

j_gene: TRBJ1-5
abundance: NA
v_gene: TRBV15
d_gene: NA
CDR3aa: CATSLYTGNQPQHF
CDR3nt: TGTGCCACCAGCCTATACACAGGGAATCAGCCCCAGCATTTT

j_gene: TRBJ1-1
abundance: once
v_gene: TRBV6-4
d_gene: NA
CDR3aa: CASKRGSATEAFF
CDR3nt: TGTGCCAGCAAGAGAGGGTCGGCCACTGAAGCTTTCTTT

j_gene: TRBJ2-7
abundance: NA
v_gene: TRBV11-1
d_gene: TRBD1
CDR3aa: CASSSGQNSYEQYF
CDR3nt: TGTGCCAGCAGCTCGGGACAGAACTCCTACGAGCAGTACTTC

j_gene: TRBJ2-1
abundance: NA
v_gene: TRBV3-1/TRBV3-2
d_gene: NA
CDR3aa: CASSQVLTKGNEQFF
CDR3nt: TGTGCCAGCAGCCAAGTCCTCACCAAAGGCAATGAGCAGTTCTTC

j_gene: TRBJ1-3
abundance: NA
v_gene: TRBV7-2
d_gene: NA
CDR3aa: CASSSTQGWSGTIYF
CDR3nt: TGTGCCAGCAGCTCCACTCAGGGCTGGAGTGGCACCATATATTTT

j_gene: TRBJ1-6
abundance: NA
v_gene: TRBV11-3
d_gene: NA
CDR3aa: CASSLKFDSPLHF
CDR3nt: TGTGCCAGCAGCTTAAAGTTTGATTCACCCCTCCACTTT

j_gene: TRBJ1-6
abundance: few
v_gene: TRBV30
d_gene: NA
CDR3aa: CAWRVDISSPLHF
CDR3nt: TGTGCCTGGAGGGTGGACATTAGCTCACCCCTCCACTTT

j_gene: TRBJ2-4
abundance: NA
v_gene: TRBV11-1
d_gene: TRBD1
CDR3aa: CASSQRQGWSKNIQYF
CDR3nt: TGTGCCAGCAGTCAACGACAGGGGTGGTCCAAAAACATTCAGTACTTC

j_gene: TRBJ2-5
abundance: NA
v_gene: TRBV4-2
d_gene: NA
CDR3aa: CASSQTEGGETQYF
CDR3nt: TGTGCCAGCAGCCAAACGGAGGGGGGAGAGACCCAGTACTTC

j_gene: TRBJ1-1
abundance: few
v_gene: TRBV7-3
d_gene: NA
CDR3aa: CASSLGHQNTEAFF
CDR3nt: TGTGCCAGCAGCTTGGGACACCAAAACACTGAAGCTTTCTTT

j_gene: TRBJ1-1
abundance: NA
v_gene: TRBV7-3
d_gene: NA
CDR3aa: CASSLSLGPRTEAFF
CDR3nt: TGTGCCAGCAGCTTATCTCTAGGACCCAGGACTGAAGCTTTCTTT

j_gene: TRBJ2-6
abundance: NA
v_gene: TRBV5-1
d_gene: NA
CDR3aa: CASSLDGSGGANVLTF
CDR3nt: TGCGCCAGCAGCTTGGATGGGAGCGGTGGGGCCAACGTCCTGACTTTC

j_gene: TRBJ2-7
abundance: once
v_gene: TRBV18
d_gene: TRBD1
CDR3aa: CASRQGIVYEQYF
CDR3nt: TGTGCCAGCCGACAGGGTATAGTCTACGAGCAGTACTTC

j_gene: TRBJ1-1
abundance: NA
v_gene: TRBV2
d_gene: TRBD1
CDR3aa: CASSWPGQPNTEAFF
CDR3nt: TGTGCCAGCAGTTGGCCGGGACAGCCGAACACTGAAGCTTTCTTT

j_gene: TRBJ1-2
abundance: NA
v_gene: TRBV5-1
d_gene: NA
CDR3aa: CASSTSANYGYTF
CDR3nt: TGCGCCAGCAGCACCTCAGCTAACTATGGCTACACCTTC

j_gene: TRBJ1-1
abundance: NA
v_gene: TRBV11-3
d_gene: NA
CDR3aa: CASSLGGLNTEAFF
CDR3nt: TGTGCCAGCAGCTTAGGGGGGCTGAACACTGAAGCTTTCTTT

j_gene: TRBJ1-4
abundance: NA
v_gene: TRBV19
d_gene: NA
CDR3aa: CASSTTAGRNEKLFF
CDR3nt: TGTGCCAGTAGTACTACAGCCGGGAGAAATGAAAAACTGTTTTTT

j_gene: TRBJ1-6
abundance: NA
v_gene: TRBV9
d_gene: NA
CDR3aa: CASSARGDNSPLHF
CDR3nt: TGTGCCAGCAGCGCTAGGGGGGATAATTCACCCCTCCACTTT

j_gene: TRBJ2-2
abundance: NA
v_gene: TRBV19
d_gene: NA
CDR3aa: CASAKPGVWAGELFF
CDR3nt: TGTGCCAGTGCAAAACCAGGGGTCTGGGCCGGGGAGCTGTTTTTT

j_gene: TRBJ2-7
abundance: NA
v_gene: TRBV15
d_gene: NA
CDR3aa: CATSRDAGQLSSYEQYF
CDR3nt: TGTGCCACCAGCAGAGATGCCGGACAGTTAAGCTCCTACGAGCAGTACTTC

j_gene: TRBJ2-2
abundance: NA
v_gene: TRBV7-6
d_gene: NA
CDR3aa: CASSLVAGPNTGELFF
CDR3nt: TGTGCCAGCAGCTTAGTTGCAGGGCCGAACACCGGGGAGCTGTTTTTT

j_gene: TRBJ2-2
abundance: NA
v_gene: TRBV28
d_gene: NA
CDR3aa: CASGRDRGGGRAPGELFF
CDR3nt: TGTGCCAGCGGCCGGGACAGGGGAGGCGGGAGGGCTCCCGGGGAGCTGTTTTTT

j_gene: TRBJ2-3
abundance: NA
v_gene: TRBV6-1
d_gene: TRBD2
CDR3aa: CASSERPSGGLTDTQYF
CDR3nt: TGTGCCAGCAGTGAGCGCCCTAGCGGGGGCCTCACAGATACGCAGTATTTT

j_gene: TRBJ2-2
abundance: NA
v_gene: TRBV12-2
d_gene: NA
CDR3aa: CASRFWRPREGLCTGELFF
CDR3nt: TGTGCAAGTCGCTTTTGGAGGCCGCGGGAGGGCCTGTGCACCGGGGAGCTGTTTTTT

j_gene: TRBJ1-2
abundance: NA
v_gene: TRBV28
d_gene: TRBD1
CDR3aa: CASRGDRGYGYTF
CDR3nt: TGTGCCAGCAGGGGGGACAGGGGCTATGGCTACACCTTC

j_gene: TRBJ2-5
abundance: NA
v_gene: TRBV6-1
d_gene: NA
CDR3aa: CASSERYKETQYF
CDR3nt: TGTGCCAGCAGTGAACGGTACAAAGAGACCCAGTACTTC

j_gene: TRBJ1-1
abundance: NA
v_gene: TRBV2
d_gene: NA
CDR3aa: CASGGESTEAFF
CDR3nt: TGTGCCAGTGGGGGGGAGAGCACTGAAGCTTTCTTT

j_gene: TRBJ2-5
abundance: NA
v_gene: TRBV11-3
d_gene: NA
CDR3aa: CASSLVGHHGETQYF
CDR3nt: TGTGCCAGCAGCTTAGTAGGACACCACGGGGAGACCCAGTACTTC

j_gene: TRBJ1-5
abundance: NA
v_gene: TRBV3-1/TRBV3-2
d_gene: TRBD1
CDR3aa: CASSQDDREGGEPQHF
CDR3nt: TGTGCCAGCAGCCAAGATGACAGGGAGGGAGGAGAGCCCCAGCATTTT

j_gene: TRBJ2-3
abundance: NA
v_gene: TRBV27
d_gene: TRBD1
CDR3aa: CASSSPRQGTDTQYF
CDR3nt: TGTGCCAGCAGTTCCCCTCGACAGGGGACAGATACGCAGTATTTT

j_gene: TRBJ2-1
abundance: once
v_gene: TRBV9
d_gene: TRBD2
CDR3aa: CASSVGGSGTPYNEQFF
CDR3nt: TGTGCCAGCAGCGTAGGGGGTAGCGGGACCCCCTACAATGAGCAGTTCTTC

j_gene: TRBJ1-2
abundance: NA
v_gene: TRBV4-1
d_gene: NA
CDR3aa: CASSQGTAPNYGYTF
CDR3nt: TGCGCCAGCAGCCAAGGGACAGCACCTAACTATGGCTACACCTTC

j_gene: TRBJ2-7
abundance: NA
v_gene: TRBV18
d_gene: NA
CDR3aa: CASSLAGGEQYF
CDR3nt: TGTGCCAGCTCCCTCGCCGGGGGAGAGCAGTACTTC

j_gene: TRBJ2-1
abundance: NA
v_gene: TRBV28
d_gene: NA
CDR3aa: CASSPAGRVYNEQFF
CDR3nt: TGTGCCAGCAGCCCCGCGGGGCGGGTCTACAATGAGCAGTTCTTC

j_gene: TRBJ1-5
abundance: once
v_gene: TRBV19
d_gene: NA
CDR3aa: CASSVQGFGQPQHF
CDR3nt: TGTGCCAGTAGTGTACAGGGTTTTGGTCAGCCCCAGCATTTT

j_gene: TRBJ2-3
abundance: NA
v_gene: TRBV12-5
d_gene: NA
CDR3aa: CASGLAGHTDTQYF
CDR3nt: TGTGCTAGTGGTTTAGCGGGACACACAGATACGCAGTATTTT

j_gene: TRBJ2-1
abundance: NA
v_gene: TRBV4-2
d_gene: NA
CDR3aa: CASSQERKSEQFF
CDR3nt: TGTGCCAGCAGCCAAGAAAGGAAAAGTGAGCAGTTCTTC

j_gene: TRBJ2-7
abundance: NA
v_gene: TRBV5-1
d_gene: NA
CDR3aa: CASSLDRPPYEQYF
CDR3nt: TGCGCCAGCAGCTTGGACAGGCCCCCCTACGAGCAGTACTTC

j_gene: TRBJ2-7
abundance: NA
v_gene: TRBV3-1/TRBV3-2
d_gene: TRBD1
CDR3aa: CASSPGQGSYEQYF
CDR3nt: TGTGCCAGCAGCCCCGGACAGGGTTCCTACGAGCAGTACTTC

j_gene: TRBJ1-6
abundance: NA
v_gene: TRBV27
d_gene: NA
CDR3aa: CASSLWVGAGSPLHF
CDR3nt: TGTGCCAGCAGTTTATGGGTGGGCGCGGGCTCACCCCTCCACTTT

j_gene: TRBJ2-2
abundance: few
v_gene: TRBV24-1
d_gene: NA
CDR3aa: CATSDWSGELFF
CDR3nt: TGTGCCACCAGTGATTGGAGCGGGGAGCTGTTTTTT

j_gene: TRBJ2-7
abundance: NA
v_gene: TRBV3-1/TRBV3-2
d_gene: NA
CDR3aa: CASSQGLGQYF
CDR3nt: TGTGCCAGCAGCCAAGGACTAGGGCAGTACTTC

j_gene: TRBJ1-3
abundance: NA
v_gene: TRBV7-3
d_gene: NA
CDR3aa: CASSLMPGGGNTIYF
CDR3nt: TGTGCCAGCAGCTTAATGCCTGGAGGTGGAAACACCATATATTTT

j_gene: TRBJ1-2
abundance: once
v_gene: TRBV19
d_gene: NA
CDR3aa: CASSIRTDYGYTF
CDR3nt: TGTGCCAGTAGTATTAGGACAGACTATGGCTACACCTTC

j_gene: TRBJ2-1
abundance: NA
v_gene: TRBV3-1/TRBV3-2
d_gene: TRBD2
CDR3aa: CASSRQTGLAGANEQFF
CDR3nt: TGTGCCAGCAGCCGCCAAACGGGGCTAGCGGGAGCCAATGAGCAGTTCTTC

j_gene: TRBJ2-2
abundance: NA
v_gene: TRBV29-1
d_gene: TRBD2
CDR3aa: CSVGLAGGTGELFF
CDR3nt: TGCAGCGTTGGACTAGCGGGAGGGACCGGGGAGCTGTTTTTT

j_gene: TRBJ2-1
abundance: NA
v_gene: TRBV27
d_gene: TRBD1
CDR3aa: CASSLLLDRALQFF
CDR3nt: TGTGCCAGCAGCTTACTCCTGGACAGGGCGTTGCAGTTCTTC

j_gene: TRBJ2-3
abundance: NA
v_gene: TRBV5-1
d_gene: TRBD1
CDR3aa: CASSPGQVTDTQYF
CDR3nt: TGCGCCAGCAGCCCGGGACAGGTGACAGATACGCAGTATTTT